The 9 T cell receptor beta chains reported below all come from one sample, sequenced in a study of cytomegalovirus exposure and HLA in healthy donors. The PCR contained 60 Vbeta and 13 Jbeta primers. TCRdb keeps only in-frame clones here, not all; method: immunoSEQ multiplex PCR. The table has tens of thousands of clones, roughly 75% seen once. The sequenced sample was PBMCs. The receptor source for this set is a woman aged 25 to 39 in good health and CMV-seropositive.

This rearrangement joins TRBV25-1 to TRBJ1-3, with TRBD1 identical over 7 bases. CDR1 and CDR2 from the germline V gene are MGHDK and SYGVNS. The CDR3 extends over 16 amino acids. Losses at the gene ends were 6 bases for V and 0 bases for J; bases not matched to a gene: 8. Here the CDR3 DNA reads TGTGCCAGCAGAGAGGACAGGACCTTCTCTGGAAACACCATATATTTT. It codes for CASREDRTFSGNTIYF.

The chain links TRBV5-1 to TRBJ2-6, with 9 nucleotides matching TRBD1. Trimming removed 3 bases from V and 0 bases from J; junction bases left unmatched: 4. CDR1 SGHRS and CDR2 YFSETQ come from the germline V gene. The CDR3 sequence is 17 residues long. Here the CDR3 DNA reads TGCGCCAGCAGCTCCGGACAGGGGAGCTCTGGGGCCAACGTCCTGACTTTC. Its translation is CASSSGQGSSGANVLTF. Drawing the rest from reference TRBV5-1 and TRBJ2-6, the complete variable domain is KAGVTQTPRYLIKTRGQQVTLSCSPISGHRSVSWYQQTPGQGLQFLFEYFSETQRNKGNFPGRFSGRQFSNSRSEMNVSTLELGDSALYLCASSSGQGSSGANVLTFGAGSRLTVL.

The chain links TRBV10-1 to TRBJ2-3; 14 bases agree with TRBD2. The CDR3 runs to 18 residues. CDR1 WNHNN and CDR2 SYGVQD come from the germline V gene (reference sequence). V shed 8 bases and J 0 bases; nucleotides not matched to a gene: 10. This CDR3 is CASSGTSGRRGSTDTQYF. The CDR3 DNA is TGCGCCAGCTCCGGGACTAGCGGGAGACGAGGCAGCACAGATACGCAGTATTTT.

The chain couples TRBV28 to TRBJ1-5; D is unresolved. The CDR3 runs 15 residues. Between the trimmed V and J ends, which lost 2 bases and 0 bases, there was a span of 8 bases. Germline CDR1 is MDHEN and CDR2 is SYDVKM. The CDR3 is CASSLGEYSNQPQHF. The CDR3 nucleotides read TGTGCCAGCAGTTTAGGGGAGTATAGCAATCAGCCCCAGCATTTT.

The CDR3 region has the DNA TGTGCCAGCAGCCTTAGCGGGAGAGGGTACAATGAGCAGTTCTTC. Amino acid sequence: CASSLSGRGYNEQFF. The V call is TRBV13, the J call TRBJ2-1; 9 bases fit TRBD2. CDR1 is PRHDT and CDR2 is FYEKMQ in the germline V gene (reference sequence). V shed 5 bases and J 4 bases; nucleotides not matched to a gene: 6. The CDR3 loop spans 15 amino acids.

This clone has just a few counts. The rearrangement links TRBV2 to TRBJ1-5; 7 nucleotides line up with TRBD1. V dropped 0 bases and J dropped 3; count of bases not matched to a gene: 5. There are 16 residues in the CDR3. Germline CDR1 and CDR2: SNHLY and FYNNEI. The chain's CDR3 is CASSEAMTGYNQPQHF. DNA of the CDR3: TGTGCCAGCAGTGAAGCCATGACAGGGTACAATCAGCCCCAGCATTTT.

This clone has only a few counts. V usage is TRBV9 and J usage is TRBJ1-1, with D unresolved. The CDR3 has 13 residues. Germline assignment: CDR1 SGDLS and CDR2 YYNGEE. V lost 0 bases, J lost 1 base, and 4 bases lay in between. The DNA of the CDR3 is TGTGCCAGCAGCGTAGGGCCGAACACTGAAGCTTTCTTT. This encodes CASSVGPNTEAFF.

This chain links TRBV30 with TRBJ2-2; D gene unclear. The V end lost 7 bases, the J end lost 0 bases, and 12 bases lay between the germline ends. CDR3 length: 14 amino acids. CDR1 is GTSNPN, CDR2 SVGIG, per germline (reference sequence). The CDR3 here is CASYTEANTGELFF. CDR3 DNA: TGTGCCTCCTACACTGAGGCGAACACCGGGGAGCTGTTTTTT.

This chain joins TRBV23-1 and TRBJ2-7; TRBD1 matches 8 bases. TRBV23-1 is assigned to the ORF class and has an uncertain function. The trim removed 2 bases at V and 10 bases at J, leaving 16 bases unmatched. This CDR3 is built from 16 residues. CDR3 amino acids: CASSQPRDRRSGVQYF. CDR3 bases: TGCGCCAGCAGTCAACCCCGGGACAGGAGAAGCGGTGTCCAGTACTTC.